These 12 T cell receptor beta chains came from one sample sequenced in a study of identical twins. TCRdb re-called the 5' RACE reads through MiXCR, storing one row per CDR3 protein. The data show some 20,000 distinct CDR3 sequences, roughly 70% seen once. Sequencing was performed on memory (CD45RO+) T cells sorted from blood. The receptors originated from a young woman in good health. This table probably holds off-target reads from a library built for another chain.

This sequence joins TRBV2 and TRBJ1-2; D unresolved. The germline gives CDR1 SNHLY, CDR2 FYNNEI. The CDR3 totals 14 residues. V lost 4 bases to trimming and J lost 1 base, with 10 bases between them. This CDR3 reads CASSGAGLNYGYTF. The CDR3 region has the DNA TGTGCCAGCAGTGGGGCAGGTCTTAACTATGGCTACACCTTC.

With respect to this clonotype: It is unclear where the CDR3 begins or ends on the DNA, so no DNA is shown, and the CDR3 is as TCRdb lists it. CDR3 region: CASSPGVGQGSSIF. The genes are TRBV18 and TRBJ2-1; the table calls TRBD1, which could not be checked here. From its first to its last residue, the CDR3 has 14 amino acids. From germline, CDR1 is KGHSH and CDR2 LQKENI.

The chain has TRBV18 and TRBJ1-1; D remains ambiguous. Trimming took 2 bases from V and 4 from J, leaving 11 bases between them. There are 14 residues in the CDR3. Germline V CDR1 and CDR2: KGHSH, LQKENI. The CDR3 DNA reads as TGTGCCAGCTCACCAGCCAGACGAGGCACTGAAGCTTTCTTT. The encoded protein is CASSPARRGTEAFF.

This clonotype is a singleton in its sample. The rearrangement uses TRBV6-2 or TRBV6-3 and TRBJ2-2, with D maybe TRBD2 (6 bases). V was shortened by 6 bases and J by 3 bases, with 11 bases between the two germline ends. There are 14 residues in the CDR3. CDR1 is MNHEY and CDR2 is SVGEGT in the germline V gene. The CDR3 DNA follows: TGTGCCAGCAGCCGCACTAGCTACACCGGGGAGCTGTTTTTT. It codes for CASSRTSYTGELFF.

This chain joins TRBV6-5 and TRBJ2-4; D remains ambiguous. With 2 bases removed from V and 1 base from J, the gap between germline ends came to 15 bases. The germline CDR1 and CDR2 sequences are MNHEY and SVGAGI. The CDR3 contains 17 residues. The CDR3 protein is CASSYRQPVPAKNIQYF. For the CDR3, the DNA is TGTGCCAGCAGTTACCGGCAGCCAGTCCCGGCCAAAAACATTCAGTACTTC.

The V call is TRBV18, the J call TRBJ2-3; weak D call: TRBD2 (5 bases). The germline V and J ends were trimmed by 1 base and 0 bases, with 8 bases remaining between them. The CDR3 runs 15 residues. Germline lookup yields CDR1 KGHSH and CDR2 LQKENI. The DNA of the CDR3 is TGTGCCAGCTCACCACTAGCGACTAGCACAGATACGCAGTATTTT. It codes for CASSPLATSTDTQYF.

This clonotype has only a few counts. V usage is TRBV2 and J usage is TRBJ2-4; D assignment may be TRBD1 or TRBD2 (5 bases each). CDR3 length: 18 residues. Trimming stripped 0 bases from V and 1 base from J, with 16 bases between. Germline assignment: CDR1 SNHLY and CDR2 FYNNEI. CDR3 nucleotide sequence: TGTGCCAGCAGTGAAGCTGGTATTGGGGGAATGGCCAAAAACATTCAGTACTTC. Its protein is CASSEAGIGGMAKNIQYF.

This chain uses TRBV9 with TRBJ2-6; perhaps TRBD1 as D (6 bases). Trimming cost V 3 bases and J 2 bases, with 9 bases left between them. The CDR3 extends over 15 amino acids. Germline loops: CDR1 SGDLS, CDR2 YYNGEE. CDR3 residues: CASSGGLPGANVLTF. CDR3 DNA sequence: TGTGCCAGCAGCGGGGGGCTCCCTGGGGCCAACGTCCTGACTTTC.

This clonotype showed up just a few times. This chain's CDR3 is CASSLGTGPLEQYF. For the CDR3, the DNA is TGTGCCAGCAGTTTAGGGACAGGACCCCTCGAGCAGTACTTC. The genes are TRBV12-3 or TRBV12-4 and TRBJ2-7, with 7 bases that match TRBD1. The CDR3 runs 14 residues. V was clipped by 1 base and J by 6 bases; unmatched bases: 6.

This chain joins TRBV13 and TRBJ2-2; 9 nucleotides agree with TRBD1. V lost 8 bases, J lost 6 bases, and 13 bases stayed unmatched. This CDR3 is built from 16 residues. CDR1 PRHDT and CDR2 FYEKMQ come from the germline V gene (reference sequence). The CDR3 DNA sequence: TGTGCCAGCCCAATACGGGACAGGGTCCTCGCCGGGGAGCTGTTTTTT. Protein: CASPIRDRVLAGELFF. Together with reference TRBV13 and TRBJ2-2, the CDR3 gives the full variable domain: AAGVIQSPRHLIKEKRETATLKCYPIPRHDTVYWYQQGPGQDPQFLISFYEKMQSDKGSIPDRFSAQQFSDYHSELNMSSLELGDSALYFCASPIRDRVLAGELFFGEGSRLTVL.

The CDR3 here is CASSSGPLEQYF. In DNA form, the CDR3 reads TGTGCCAGCAGTTCCGGCCCTCTCGAGCAGTACTTC. The V call is TRBV28, the J call TRBJ2-7, with D hard to call. Germline CDR1 is MDHEN and CDR2 is SYDVKM. The CDR3 contains 12 residues. V was pared by 4 bases and J by 6 bases, with 10 bases between. The full variable domain, its missing parts supplied by reference TRBV28 and TRBJ2-7, is DVKVTQSSRYLVKRTGEKVFLECVQDMDHENMFWYRQDPGLGLRLIYFSYDVKMKEKGDIPEGYSVSREKKERFSLILESASTNQTSMYLCASSSGPLEQYFGPGTRLTVT.

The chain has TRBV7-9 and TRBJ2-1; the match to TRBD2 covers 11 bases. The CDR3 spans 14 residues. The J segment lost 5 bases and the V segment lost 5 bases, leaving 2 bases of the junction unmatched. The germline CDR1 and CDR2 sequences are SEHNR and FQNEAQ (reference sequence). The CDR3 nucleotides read TGTGCCAGCAGCCCGGGACTAGCGGACAATGAGCAGTTCTTC. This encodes CASSPGLADNEQFF.